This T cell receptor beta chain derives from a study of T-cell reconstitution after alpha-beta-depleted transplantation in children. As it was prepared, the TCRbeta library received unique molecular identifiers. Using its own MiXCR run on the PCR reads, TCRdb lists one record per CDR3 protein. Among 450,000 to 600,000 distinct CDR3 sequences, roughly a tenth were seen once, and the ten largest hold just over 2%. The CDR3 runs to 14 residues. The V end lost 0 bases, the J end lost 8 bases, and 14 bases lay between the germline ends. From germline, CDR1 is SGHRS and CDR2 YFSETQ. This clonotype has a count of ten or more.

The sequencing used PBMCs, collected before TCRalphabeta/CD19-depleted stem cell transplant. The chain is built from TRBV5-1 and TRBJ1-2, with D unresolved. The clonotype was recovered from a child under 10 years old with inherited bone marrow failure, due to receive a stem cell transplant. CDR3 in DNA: TGCGCCAGCAGCTTGGTTAATTCGGCGGGGGGCTACACCTTC. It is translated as CASSLVNSAGGYTF.